This TCR beta chain derives from a study of OX40 agonist ivuxolimab in advanced cancers. Broadly, across the study: Ivuxolimab was an agonistic, fully human IgG2 monoclonal antibody directed against OX40 (CD134), a costimulatory receptor. Intravenous ivuxolimab was administered to patients every 2 weeks at six dose levels: 0.01, 0.1, 0.3, 1.5, 3 and 10 mg/kg. Three dose-escalation patients achieved partial responses, one with hepatocellular carcinoma and two with cutaneous melanoma. The paper describes the monotherapy dose-escalation part (N of about 47 patients) of the phase I trial of ivuxolimab. A male proportion of 82.7% and a mean age of about 60 years, ranging from about 23 to 79, were recorded for the dose-escalation cohort. Among the approximately 54 dose-escalation patients, around 20 had hepatocellular carcinoma, roughly 15 melanoma, 9 renal cell carcinoma and 9 head and neck cancer. The purpose of peripheral TCRbeta sequencing was to test whether ivuxolimab changed TCR sequence diversity and led to clonal T-cell expansion. Prior anti-PD-1, anti-PD-L1 or anti-CTLA-4 therapy was permitted, and checkpoint inhibitors had been received by 40% to 50% of dose-escalation patients.

CDR1 is given as LNHDA and CDR2 as SQIVND, both from the germline V gene (reference sequence). The junction shows trimming of 6 bases on V and 0 bases on J, plus 10 bases between the germline ends. Its CDR3 holds 14 amino acids, cysteine through phenylalanine. Kept here is only the CDR3 DNA, which spans 42 bases and is read in frame from base 1. Patients with autoimmune disease history or receiving systemic immunosuppression were excluded from the trial. Peripheral blood for TCR sequencing was collected from all dose cohorts at baseline, on cycle 4 day 1, and on cycle 7 day 1. Samples were obtained from an open-label, multicenter, first-in-human phase I dose-escalation trial of ivuxolimab. Adults with locally advanced or metastatic head and neck squamous cell, hepatocellular, melanoma or renal cell carcinoma were enrolled in the trial. Before TCR sequencing, CD4+ and CD8+ T cells were separately sorted from peripheral blood.

About this clone itself: Its target antigen remains unknown. Within one base of it there is no much larger clone, and no base qualities were kept.

Points the paper makes about the study in general: Clonal expansion of both CD4+ and CD8+ blood T cells was observed from baseline to week 6 at doses 0.1 to 3.0 mg/kg. In the 0.1-3.0 mg/kg groups, partial responders had among the lowest normalized peripheral clonal expansion, particularly in CD8+ T cells. Antigen specificity was not determined for the clonally expanded peripheral T cells. After ivuxolimab, expanded clones were on average more numerous among CD8+ T cells than among CD4+ T cells. Low levels of normalized T-cell clonal expansion were also seen in some patients who did not respond.

To sequence the TCRbeta CDR3 region, genomic DNA was isolated from the sorted cells. The immunoSEQ Assay was used to sequence the TCRbeta CDR3 regions. In TCRdb, the immuneACCESS table is reduced to in-frame sequences with V and J assigned. These tables do not hold every clone; where another copy was compared, an unresolved V gene accounts for under half, and the others remain unexplained. The sample includes about 110,000 clones, with roughly 90% observed a single time. The ten top clones hold approximately 0.29% of the sample. The starting material was CD4+ or CD8+ T cells sorted from blood, obtained in a trial of the OX40 agonist ivuxolimab. The V and J segments used are TRBV19 and TRBJ2-3; the D gene cannot be resolved reliably. This clonotype was obtained from an adult with an advanced solid tumor such as melanoma, head and neck, liver or kidney cancer. The CDR3 here reads CASSLGSSTDTQYF. The sequenced DNA: TGTGCCAGTAGCCTCGGCTCTAGCACAGATACGCAGTATTTT.